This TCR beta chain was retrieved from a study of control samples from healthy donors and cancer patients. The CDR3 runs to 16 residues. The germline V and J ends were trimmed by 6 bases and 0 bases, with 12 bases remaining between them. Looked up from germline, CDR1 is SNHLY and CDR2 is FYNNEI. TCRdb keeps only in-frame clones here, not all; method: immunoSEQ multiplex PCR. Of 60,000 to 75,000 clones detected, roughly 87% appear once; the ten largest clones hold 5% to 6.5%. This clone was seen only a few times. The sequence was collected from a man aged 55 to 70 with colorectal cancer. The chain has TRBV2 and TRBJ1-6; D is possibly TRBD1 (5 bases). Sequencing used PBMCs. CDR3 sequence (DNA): TGTGCCAGCAGGAGACAGCCAAGCTCCTATAATTCACCCCTCCACTTT. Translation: CASRRQPSSYNSPLHF.